This T cell receptor (beta chain) was captured in a study of blood T cell repertoires in COVID-19. Study as a whole: Samples taken during acute and convalescent COVID-19 were collected in the United States, Italy and Spain. In each case, the material was cDNA or gDNA derived from T cells, B-cell-depleted T cells, or PBMCs.

In the authors' methods: From reference gene primer amplification, estimates of nucleated cell counts were derived. TCRdb keeps only in-frame clones here, not all; method: immunoSEQ multiplex PCR. D and trimming come from the DNA, and the V and J calls and clone size come from that table. The sample has nearly 80,000 clones, roughly 90% seen once; the top ten hold roughly 0.78%. Unmatched junction bases numbered 4, after V lost 3 bases and J lost 5 bases. This CDR3 has 14 amino acids. CDR1 is MGHRA, CDR2 YSYEKL, per germline. The TCR comes from a woman of 80 years or more with acute or convalescent COVID-19. Source material: peripheral blood. The chain couples TRBV4-1 to TRBJ2-3; 8 bases map to TRBD1. CDR3 amino acids: CASSQQGARDTQYF. The CDR3 DNA is TGCGCCAGCAGCCAGCAGGGGGCGAGAGATACGCAGTATTTT.